This T cell receptor (beta chain) derives from a study of blood T cell repertoires in COVID-19. Study context: The study drew acute and convalescent COVID-19 samples from the United States, Italy and Spain. T cells, B-cell-depleted T cells, or PBMCs provided the cDNA or gDNA that served as material.

From germline, CDR1 is MNHNY and CDR2 SVGAGI (reference sequence). This CDR3 comprises 14 residues. Trimming took 6 bases from V and 0 from J, leaving 12 bases between them. Study processing details: Estimates of nucleated cell counts were drawn from the amplification of reference gene primers. Method: immunoSEQ multiplex PCR; TCRdb's copy keeps in-frame clones and lacks some. The V and J calls and clone size come from that table; D and trimming were worked out from the DNA. Found here are some 150,000 clones, 80% to 90% of them singletons; the top ten hold more than 3%. The sample consisted of peripheral blood. This chain uses TRBV6-6 with TRBJ2-7, with a possible D match to TRBD1 (6 bases). The clonotype was recovered from an older man with acute or convalescent COVID-19. This CDR3 reads CASSRDTRSYEQYF. In nucleotides, the CDR3 is TGTGCCAGCAGCAGGGACACCCGCTCCTACGAGCAGTACTTC.